This record covers a single T cell receptor (beta chain). This clonotype has ten or more counts. Its antigen remains undetermined. The record has no base qualities; no much larger clone is one base away. The time point label corresponds to: newly diagnosed GD, antithyroid drugs for less than 3 months. For both TCR sequencing and RNA sequencing, RNA was extracted from PBMCs in TRIzol. The diagnosis of Graves' disease followed American Thyroid Association guidelines. Patients for the study were recruited at an endocrinology department in Xi'an, China. Each patient gave around 9.2 milliliters of peripheral blood, collected in an EDTA anticoagulant tube. Ficoll Paque Plus density gradient separation was used to isolate PBMCs, and no further T cell sorting was performed. An Agilent 2100 Bioanalyzer and agarose gel were used to assess RNA quality, and a NanoDrop 2000 was used to measure RNA concentration.

The library came from multiplex PCR. The instrument was an Illumina HiSeq 4000. CDR3 regions were amplified by Arm-PCR with iRepertoire HTBI primers to construct TCR beta libraries. Before sequencing, the PCR products underwent gel purification. From the authors' description of their analysis: A total of 62 TRBV and under 15 TRBJ segments were identified across samples and were used for gene usage analysis of CDR3 amino acid clonotypes. COPE and FqMerger were used to merge the filtered high-quality paired reads into contigs. BLAST was used to align contigs to IMGT TRBV, TRBD and TRBJ reference genes, and CDR3 was defined according to IMGT. Any clonotype with a frequency above 0.1% was counted as a highly expanded clone. Shannon entropy served as the measure of repertoire diversity, while the Gini coefficient captured V-J evenness. Clonotypes shared by more than one individual were considered public. TCRdb cleaned the public reads at Q25 with fastp, built clones with MiXCR and kept in-frame beta chains. Each entry is one CDR3 protein sequence, shown with its most common DNA and genes. TCRdb's processing, not the study's, gives the V and J calls here. The sample profile shows about 300,000 distinct CDR3 sequences; roughly 18% of them were found once. Roughly 35% of the sample belongs to the ten largest clones.

This sample stems from a study of regulatory T cells in long-lasting Graves disease (dated by TCRdb to 2020 to 2023). Turning to the overall study: Newly diagnosed Graves' disease patients had taken antithyroid drugs for less than 3 months. The study took place in China and was registered as a clinical trial. Patients with persistent Graves' disease were compared with patients with newly diagnosed Graves' disease using TCR sequencing and RNA sequencing of peripheral blood. TCR sequencing covered some 13 persistent and roughly 20 newly diagnosed Graves' disease patients, 33 samples in total. On the study overall, not on this receptor specifically: The authors noted that the small sample size was a limitation that may lower accuracy. Only the TCR beta chain was sequenced and analyzed. Persistent disease showed preferential use of TRBV28, TRBJ1-2 and TRBJ2-5, whereas newly diagnosed disease favored TRBV20-1 and TRBJ2-1. Persistent patients shared more public clonotypes among themselves (more than 2,500) than newly diagnosed patients did (roughly 920). Compared with newly diagnosed patients, patients with persistent Graves' disease had lower TCR Shannon entropy and fewer highly expanded clones, which suggests clonal expansion. Because the primary lesion, thyroid tissue, could not be accessed, the study looked at peripheral blood alone.

The CDR3 spans 15 residues, from the cysteine through the phenylalanine. Only the CDR3 DNA stays, 45 bases, in frame from base 1. Taken from the germline V gene (reference sequence), the CDR1 and CDR2 loops are SEHNR and FQNEAQ. Trimming removed 4 bases from V and 4 bases from J; the gene matches leave 6 bases unexplained. The TCR comes from a female donor with Graves disease. The sequences come from peripheral blood mononuclear cells (PBMCs), collected at new diagnosis, from a patient treated with antithyroid drugs. The sequence joins TRBV7-9 to TRBJ2-7; 11 of the junction bases match TRBD2. This receptor has the CDR3 CASSSGTSGLYEQYF. The DNA reads TGTGCCAGCAGCTCCGGGACTAGCGGACTTTACGAGCAGTACTTC.